A selection of T cell receptor beta chains follows, all from one sample in a study of CD8+ T cells in alopecia areata. Clones were read by immunoSEQ multiplex PCR, and TCRdb kept only the in-frame ones, dropping some. The data show 140,000 to 150,000 clones, with nearly 55% seen just once and about a sixth held by the top ten. The input for sequencing was CD8+ T cells sorted from blood, taken at week 4, from a patient treated with tofacitinib. The receptors come from a human donor with alopecia areata. Both conserved end residues are trimmed from each CDR3. Fields, in order: V gene, J gene, CDR3 length, CDR3 protein.

v_call: TRBV6-6; j_call: TRBJ2-1; cdr3_length: 13; cdr3_aa: ASSYGTSGGNEQF
v_call: TRBV6-6; j_call: TRBJ2-3; cdr3_length: 13; cdr3_aa: ASSYWQASTDTQY
v_call: TRBV30; j_call: TRBJ1-1; cdr3_length: 11; cdr3_aa: AWSPGSSTEAF
v_call: TRBV4-1; j_call: TRBJ1-2; cdr3_length: 14; cdr3_aa: ASSQGGDSPWDGYT
v_call: TRBV29-1; j_call: TRBJ1-1; cdr3_length: 10; cdr3_aa: SVDADRNGAF
v_call: TRBV7-7; j_call: TRBJ2-2; cdr3_length: 12; cdr3_aa: ASSLGVGTGELF
v_call: TRBV7-3; j_call: TRBJ2-7; cdr3_length: 13; cdr3_aa: ASSWGPRVTYEQY
v_call: TRBV30; j_call: TRBJ1-4; cdr3_length: 9; cdr3_aa: AWSVPGELF
v_call: TRBV27; j_call: TRBJ2-7; cdr3_length: 14; cdr3_aa: ASSPLGTVSSYEQY
v_call: TRBV9; j_call: TRBJ2-1; cdr3_length: 12; cdr3_aa: ASSHSGKGNEQF
v_call: TRBV30; j_call: TRBJ1-1; cdr3_length: 12; cdr3_aa: AWSRDGGGTEAF
v_call: TRBV30; j_call: TRBJ2-3; cdr3_length: 13; cdr3_aa: AWSPLAGVTDTQY
v_call: TRBV4-1; j_call: TRBJ2-3; cdr3_length: 11; cdr3_aa: ASSQDPTDTQY
v_call: TRBV29-1; j_call: TRBJ1-1; cdr3_length: 9; cdr3_aa: SVGVRQRTF
v_call: TRBV7-6; j_call: TRBJ1-2; cdr3_length: 13; cdr3_aa: ASSPPPGRNYGYT
v_call: TRBV4-2; j_call: TRBJ1-1; cdr3_length: 11; cdr3_aa: ASSQDLQPEAF
v_call: TRBV15; j_call: TRBJ2-2; cdr3_length: 14; cdr3_aa: ATSRDVGGATGELF
v_call: TRBV27; j_call: TRBJ1-5; cdr3_length: 11; cdr3_aa: ASGTGSEEAQH
v_call: TRBV2; j_call: TRBJ2-1; cdr3_length: 15; cdr3_aa: ASSPTAAGALSDEQF
v_call: TRBV27; j_call: TRBJ1-1; cdr3_length: 12; cdr3_aa: ASSLRAANTEAF
v_call: TRBV9; j_call: TRBJ1-1; cdr3_length: 11; cdr3_aa: ASSVAGDIEAF
v_call: TRBV7-9; j_call: TRBJ2-1; cdr3_length: 13; cdr3_aa: ASSFGETSDNEQF
v_call: TRBV6-5; j_call: TRBJ1-6; cdr3_length: 13; cdr3_aa: ASSYSPEYNSPLH
v_call: TRBV29-1; j_call: TRBJ2-2; cdr3_length: 12; cdr3_aa: SVEGGSNTGELF
v_call: TRBV13; j_call: TRBJ2-1; cdr3_length: 10; cdr3_aa: ASSTQGLEQF
v_call: TRBV7-6; j_call: TRBJ2-2; cdr3_length: 12; cdr3_aa: ASSLGEGTGELF
v_call: TRBV5-1; j_call: TRBJ2-1; cdr3_length: 11; cdr3_aa: ASSLVSYNEQF
v_call: TRBV6-5; j_call: TRBJ1-2; cdr3_length: 13; cdr3_aa: ASRQWADWPGGYT
v_call: TRBV30; j_call: TRBJ2-7; cdr3_length: 14; cdr3_aa: AWSPSGLAGSYEQY
v_call: TRBV6-1; j_call: TRBJ2-5; cdr3_length: 12; cdr3_aa: ASGTSGGAETQY
v_call: TRBV9; j_call: TRBJ1-2; cdr3_length: 13; cdr3_aa: ASSASLPGHYGYT
v_call: TRBV5-6; j_call: TRBJ1-5; cdr3_length: 12; cdr3_aa: ASSLAGGDQPQH
v_call: TRBV10-3; j_call: TRBJ2-5; cdr3_length: 10; cdr3_aa: ATLDGQETQY
v_call: TRBV7-9; j_call: TRBJ2-4; cdr3_length: 12; cdr3_aa: ASQLARGANIQY
v_call: TRBV5-1; j_call: TRBJ2-1; cdr3_length: 14; cdr3_aa: ASSLQTGTFYNEQF
v_call: TRBV15; j_call: TRBJ2-1; cdr3_length: 13; cdr3_aa: ATSRDTRSYNEQF
v_call: TRBV14; j_call: TRBJ2-7; cdr3_length: 11; cdr3_aa: ASSQEIRYEQY
v_call: TRBV6-5; j_call: TRBJ1-2; cdr3_length: 11; cdr3_aa: ASSYDRNYGYT
v_call: TRBV5-4; j_call: TRBJ1-1; cdr3_length: 14; cdr3_aa: ASSPTGAPLNTEAF
v_call: TRBV27; j_call: TRBJ2-5; cdr3_length: 11; cdr3_aa: ASSLVQQETQY
v_call: TRBV7-8; j_call: TRBJ1-5; cdr3_length: 11; cdr3_aa: ASSPSKGQPQH
v_call: TRBV6-5; j_call: TRBJ2-3; cdr3_length: 14; cdr3_aa: ASSYGERGGTDTQY
v_call: TRBV30; j_call: TRBJ2-1; cdr3_length: 10; cdr3_aa: AWSPPYNEQF
v_call: TRBV13; j_call: TRBJ2-7; cdr3_length: 10; cdr3_aa: ASSSSSYEQY
v_call: TRBV7-8; j_call: TRBJ1-6; cdr3_length: 13; cdr3_aa: ASSLGPGTSSPLH
v_call: TRBV2; j_call: TRBJ1-1; cdr3_length: 12; cdr3_aa: ASRGQGWNTEAF
v_call: TRBV29-1; j_call: TRBJ2-1; cdr3_length: 14; cdr3_aa: SVEVDLLTGWNEQF
v_call: TRBV2; j_call: TRBJ2-5; cdr3_length: 10; cdr3_aa: ASSRPQETQY
v_call: TRBV19; j_call: TRBJ1-1; cdr3_length: 12; cdr3_aa: ASSIMLGGTEAF
v_call: TRBV29-1; j_call: TRBJ2-3; cdr3_length: 11; cdr3_aa: SVGIGDLDTQY
v_call: TRBV29-1; j_call: TRBJ1-1; cdr3_length: 16; cdr3_aa: SVDLGPQQGTVNTEAF